These T cell receptor beta chains were read from a single sample in a study of blood T cell repertoires in COVID-19. Assay used: immunoSEQ multiplex PCR; TCRdb lists only in-frame clones, some missing. The sample holds around 230,000 clones, 83% seen once. Material for sequencing was peripheral blood. The receptors stem from a middle-aged woman with active or convalescent COVID-19. Each CDR3 is given with its conserved first and last residue. A D gene is named only where the DNA matches it firmly. Size is stated for part of the rows, as once, few or many counts, or as a class when the clone is expanded.

v_call: TRBV29-1
clone_size: .
j_call: TRBJ2-5
d_call: TRBD2
cdr3_aa: CSFWGSSGDQETQYF
cdr3_nt: TGCAGCTTCTGGGGTTCTAGCGGGGACCAAGAGACCCAGTACTTC

v_call: TRBV7-3
clone_size: .
j_call: TRBJ1-1
d_call: TRBD1
cdr3_aa: CASSAQGQGRLIF
cdr3_nt: TGTGCCAGCAGCGCACAGGGACAGGGTCGCTTGATCTTT

v_call: TRBV7-3
clone_size: .
j_call: TRBJ2-6
d_call: TRBD1
cdr3_aa: CASSHGPRNRGGANVLTF
cdr3_nt: TGTGCCAGCAGCCACGGCCCCAGAAACAGGGGTGGGGCCAACGTCCTGACTTTC

v_call: TRBV10-3
clone_size: few
j_call: TRBJ2-1
d_call: TRBD2
cdr3_aa: CATGLAGTYNEQFF
cdr3_nt: TGTGCCACAGGACTAGCGGGGACTTACAATGAGCAGTTCTTC

v_call: TRBV6-2/TRBV6-3
clone_size: few
j_call: TRBJ2-7
d_call: TRBD1
cdr3_aa: CASSSQGARYEQYF
cdr3_nt: TGTGCCAGCAGCTCACAGGGGGCGCGGTACGAGCAGTACTTC

v_call: TRBV5-1
clone_size: .
j_call: TRBJ1-1
d_call: .
cdr3_aa: CASSLLPTGLVRTEAFF
cdr3_nt: TGCGCCAGCAGCCTCCTGCCGACAGGCCTCGTCCGGACTGAAGCTTTCTTT

v_call: TRBV19
clone_size: .
j_call: TRBJ1-1
d_call: .
cdr3_aa: CASSILTGTPPPNTEAFF
cdr3_nt: TGTGCCAGTAGTATACTTACCGGGACACCACCCCCGAACACTGAAGCTTTCTTT

v_call: TRBV4-3
clone_size: .
j_call: TRBJ2-1
d_call: .
cdr3_aa: CASSPRTGYNEQFF
cdr3_nt: TGCGCCAGCAGCCCTAGGACTGGCTACAATGAGCAGTTCTTC

v_call: TRBV4-1
clone_size: .
j_call: TRBJ1-2
d_call: TRBD1
cdr3_aa: CASSQGTGGTNYGYTF
cdr3_nt: TGCGCCAGCAGCCAAGGGACAGGGGGGACTAACTATGGCTACACCTTC

v_call: TRBV7-9
clone_size: .
j_call: TRBJ2-2
d_call: TRBD2
cdr3_aa: CASSTLRGVGTGELFF
cdr3_nt: TGTGCCAGCAGCACCCTTCGGGGGGTAGGCACCGGGGAGCTGTTTTTT

v_call: TRBV27
clone_size: .
j_call: TRBJ1-6
d_call: .
cdr3_aa: CASSWGGQGNSPLHF
cdr3_nt: TGTGCCAGCAGTTGGGGGGGGCAAGGCAATTCACCCCTCCACTTT

v_call: TRBV28
clone_size: .
j_call: TRBJ2-7
d_call: TRBD2
cdr3_aa: CASSLMGLAGGRSYEQYF
cdr3_nt: TGTGCCAGCAGTTTGATGGGACTAGCGGGGGGCCGGTCCTACGAGCAGTACTTC

v_call: TRBV11-3
clone_size: few
j_call: TRBJ1-2
d_call: TRBD1
cdr3_aa: CASSLRDRVDGYTF
cdr3_nt: TGTGCCAGCAGCTTAAGGGACAGGGTCGATGGCTACACCTTC

v_call: TRBV5-1
clone_size: .
j_call: TRBJ2-5
d_call: TRBD1
cdr3_aa: CASSFQGEETQYF
cdr3_nt: TGCGCCAGCAGCTTCCAGGGGGAAGAGACCCAGTACTTC

v_call: TRBV9
clone_size: .
j_call: TRBJ2-5
d_call: .
cdr3_aa: CASSVAAGLQETQYF
cdr3_nt: TGTGCCAGCAGCGTAGCTGCGGGCCTCCAAGAGACCCAGTACTTC

v_call: TRBV19
clone_size: few
j_call: TRBJ1-2
d_call: TRBD1
cdr3_aa: CASSPGTGLGYGYTF
cdr3_nt: TGTGCCAGTAGTCCGGGGACAGGTCTTGGGTATGGCTACACCTTC

v_call: TRBV6-1
clone_size: .
j_call: TRBJ1-2
d_call: TRBD1
cdr3_aa: CASSDRGRGGYTF
cdr3_nt: TGTGCCAGCAGTGACAGGGGGCGAGGTGGCTACACCTTC

v_call: TRBV3-1/TRBV3-2
clone_size: .
j_call: TRBJ2-3
d_call: .
cdr3_aa: CASKKVGASGTDTQYF
cdr3_nt: TGTGCCAGCAAGAAGGTAGGAGCTAGCGGCACAGATACGCAGTATTTT

v_call: TRBV7-2
clone_size: .
j_call: TRBJ1-2
d_call: .
cdr3_aa: CASSLEVAVRAGGYTF
cdr3_nt: TGTGCCAGCAGCTTAGAAGTAGCAGTACGTGCGGGGGGCTACACCTTC

v_call: TRBV5-1
clone_size: once
j_call: TRBJ2-1
d_call: TRBD2
cdr3_aa: CASSSLAGNNEQFF
cdr3_nt: TGCGCCAGCAGCTCTCTAGCGGGAAACAATGAGCAGTTCTTC

v_call: TRBV6-5
clone_size: once
j_call: TRBJ1-3
d_call: TRBD1
cdr3_aa: CASSAGTGANTIYF
cdr3_nt: TGTGCCAGCAGCGCCGGGACAGGGGCAAACACCATATATTTT

v_call: TRBV20-1
clone_size: .
j_call: TRBJ2-3
d_call: .
cdr3_aa: CSASSQSTSDTQYF
cdr3_nt: TGCAGTGCTAGTTCACAGAGCACTTCAGATACGCAGTATTTT

v_call: TRBV28
clone_size: .
j_call: TRBJ1-2
d_call: TRBD1
cdr3_aa: CASRRQGARGYTF
cdr3_nt: TGTGCCAGCAGGAGACAGGGGGCGAGAGGCTACACCTTC

v_call: TRBV19
clone_size: .
j_call: TRBJ1-1
d_call: TRBD1
cdr3_aa: CASSILTGNSPSTAFF
cdr3_nt: TGTGCCAGTAGTATACTGACAGGGAACTCTCCGTCGACAGCTTTCTTT

v_call: TRBV9
clone_size: .
j_call: TRBJ1-2
d_call: .
cdr3_aa: CASSVDPDNYGYTF
cdr3_nt: TGTGCCAGCAGCGTAGATCCAGATAACTATGGCTACACCTTC

v_call: TRBV11-2
clone_size: .
j_call: TRBJ1-2
d_call: .
cdr3_aa: CASSLVQAPANYGYTF
cdr3_nt: TGTGCCAGCAGCTTAGTCCAAGCGCCGGCGAACTATGGCTACACCTTC

v_call: TRBV19
clone_size: .
j_call: TRBJ1-4
d_call: TRBD1
cdr3_aa: CASSSRTGMDEKLFF
cdr3_nt: TGTGCCAGTAGTAGCCGGACAGGGATGGATGAAAAACTGTTTTTT

v_call: TRBV27
clone_size: .
j_call: TRBJ2-3
d_call: TRBD2
cdr3_aa: CASSLSSGITDTQYF
cdr3_nt: TGTGCCAGCAGTTTATCTAGCGGGATCACAGATACGCAGTATTTT

v_call: TRBV27
clone_size: once
j_call: TRBJ2-2
d_call: .
cdr3_aa: CATGPAGTGELFF
cdr3_nt: TGTGCCACCGGGCCGGCGGGGACCGGGGAGCTGTTTTTT

v_call: TRBV7-9
clone_size: .
j_call: TRBJ1-2
d_call: .
cdr3_aa: CASSLGGQYNYGYTF
cdr3_nt: TGTGCCAGCAGCTTAGGAGGACAGTACAACTATGGCTACACCTTC

v_call: TRBV5-6
clone_size: .
j_call: TRBJ2-1
d_call: TRBD2
cdr3_aa: CASSLGWLAVSYNEQFF
cdr3_nt: TGTGCCAGCAGCTTGGGGTGGCTAGCGGTCTCCTACAATGAGCAGTTCTTC

v_call: TRBV6-5
clone_size: .
j_call: TRBJ1-2
d_call: .
cdr3_aa: CASSYVVGANYGYTF
cdr3_nt: TGTGCCAGCAGTTACGTCGTAGGGGCTAACTATGGCTACACCTTC

v_call: TRBV19
clone_size: .
j_call: TRBJ1-2
d_call: TRBD1
cdr3_aa: CASSPGQNYGYTF
cdr3_nt: TGTGCCAGTAGTCCGGGACAGAACTATGGCTACACCTTC

v_call: TRBV6-5
clone_size: .
j_call: TRBJ2-1
d_call: .
cdr3_aa: CASRVGGYNEQFF
cdr3_nt: TGTGCCAGCAGAGTTGGGGGGTACAATGAGCAGTTCTTC

v_call: TRBV7-9
clone_size: .
j_call: TRBJ1-3
d_call: .
cdr3_aa: CASSFAGAGSGNTIYF
cdr3_nt: TGTGCCAGCAGCTTCGCAGGGGCCGGCTCTGGAAACACCATATATTTT

v_call: TRBV9
clone_size: .
j_call: TRBJ2-1
d_call: TRBD2
cdr3_aa: CASSPGLAGISYNEQFF
cdr3_nt: TGTGCCAGCAGCCCAGGACTAGCGGGGATATCCTACAATGAGCAGTTCTTC

v_call: TRBV11-3
clone_size: few
j_call: TRBJ2-5
d_call: .
cdr3_aa: CASTPWAGEGTTQYF
cdr3_nt: TGTGCCAGCACCCCCTGGGCAGGGGAAGGTACGACCCAGTACTTC

v_call: TRBV7-2
clone_size: .
j_call: TRBJ1-2
d_call: .
cdr3_aa: CASSLRSGAHESNYGYTF
cdr3_nt: TGTGCCAGCAGCTTGAGGTCGGGAGCGCACGAATCTAACTATGGCTACACCTTC

v_call: TRBV4-2
clone_size: .
j_call: TRBJ1-2
d_call: TRBD1
cdr3_aa: CASSQTRDRGRGGYGYTF
cdr3_nt: TGTGCCAGCAGCCAAACCAGGGACAGGGGGCGCGGAGGCTATGGCTACACCTTC

v_call: TRBV6-5
clone_size: .
j_call: TRBJ1-1
d_call: .
cdr3_aa: CASSFRTQGGPEAFF
cdr3_nt: TGTGCCAGCAGTTTTAGGACGCAGGGCGGCCCTGAAGCTTTCTTT

v_call: TRBV25-1
clone_size: .
j_call: TRBJ1-6
d_call: TRBD1
cdr3_aa: CASSESQGVFNSPLHF
cdr3_nt: TGTGCCAGCAGTGAATCTCAGGGGGTATTTAATTCACCCCTCCACTTT

v_call: TRBV24-1
clone_size: .
j_call: TRBJ1-2
d_call: .
cdr3_aa: CATSDPGYGYTF
cdr3_nt: TGTGCCACCAGTGATCCCGGCTATGGCTACACCTTC

v_call: TRBV2
clone_size: .
j_call: TRBJ2-2
d_call: TRBD1
cdr3_aa: CASSVDPGQGADGELFF
cdr3_nt: TGTGCCAGCAGTGTGGACCCGGGCCAGGGGGCGGACGGGGAGCTGTTTTTT

v_call: TRBV4-1
clone_size: .
j_call: TRBJ1-2
d_call: .
cdr3_aa: CASSQDFEEGDYGYTF
cdr3_nt: TGCGCCAGCAGCCAAGACTTCGAAGAGGGGGACTATGGCTACACCTTC

v_call: TRBV2
clone_size: .
j_call: TRBJ2-5
d_call: TRBD2
cdr3_aa: CASRTFSGRTETQYF
cdr3_nt: TGTGCCAGCAGGACCTTTAGCGGGAGAACGGAGACCCAGTACTTC